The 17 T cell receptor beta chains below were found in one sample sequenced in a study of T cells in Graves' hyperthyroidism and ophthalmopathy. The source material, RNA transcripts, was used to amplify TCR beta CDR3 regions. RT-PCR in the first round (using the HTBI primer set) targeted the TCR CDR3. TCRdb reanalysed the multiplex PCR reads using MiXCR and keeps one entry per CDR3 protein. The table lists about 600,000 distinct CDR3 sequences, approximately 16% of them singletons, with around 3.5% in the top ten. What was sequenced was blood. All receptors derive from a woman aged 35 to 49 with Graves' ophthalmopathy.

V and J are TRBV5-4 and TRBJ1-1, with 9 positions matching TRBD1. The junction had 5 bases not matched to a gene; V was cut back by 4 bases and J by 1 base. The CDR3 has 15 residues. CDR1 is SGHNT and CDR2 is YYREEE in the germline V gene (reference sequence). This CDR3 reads CASSGGTGRNTEAFF. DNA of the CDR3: TGTGCCAGCAGCGGTGGGACAGGGCGGAACACTGAAGCTTTCTTT. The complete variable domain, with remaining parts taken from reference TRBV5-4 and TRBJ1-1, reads ETGVTQSPTHLIKTRGQQVTLRCSSQSGHNTVSWYQQALGQGPQFIFQYYREEENGRGNFPPRFSGLQFPNYSSELNVNALELDDSALYLCASSGGTGRNTEAFFGQGTRLTVV.

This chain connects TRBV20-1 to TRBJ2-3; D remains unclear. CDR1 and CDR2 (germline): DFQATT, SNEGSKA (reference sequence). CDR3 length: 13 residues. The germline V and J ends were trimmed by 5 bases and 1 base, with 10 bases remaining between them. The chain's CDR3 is CSASDPRTDTQYF. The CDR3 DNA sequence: TGCAGTGCTTCCGACCCCCGCACAGATACGCAGTATTTT.

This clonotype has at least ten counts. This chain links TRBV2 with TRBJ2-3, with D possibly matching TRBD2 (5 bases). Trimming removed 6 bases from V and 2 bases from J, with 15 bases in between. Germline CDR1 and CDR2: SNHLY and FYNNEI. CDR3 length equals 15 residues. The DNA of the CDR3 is TGTGCCAGCAGCCCGACTAACGCACTCACAGATACGCAGTATTTT. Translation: CASSPTNALTDTQYF.

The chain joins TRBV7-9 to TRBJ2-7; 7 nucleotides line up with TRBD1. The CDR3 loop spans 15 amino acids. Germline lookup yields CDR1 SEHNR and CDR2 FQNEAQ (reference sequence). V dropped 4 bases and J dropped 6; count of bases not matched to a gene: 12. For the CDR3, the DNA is TGTGCCAGCAGCTCGCCGGGACAGTATTTTCCCGAGCAGTACTTC. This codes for CASSSPGQYFPEQYF.

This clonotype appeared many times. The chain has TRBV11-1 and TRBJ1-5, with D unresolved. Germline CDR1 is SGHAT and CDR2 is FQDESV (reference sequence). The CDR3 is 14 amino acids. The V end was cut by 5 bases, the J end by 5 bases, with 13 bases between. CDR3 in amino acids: CASSPGPGDQPQHF. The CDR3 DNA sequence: TGTGCCAGCAGCCCCGGCCCGGGTGATCAGCCCCAGCATTTT.

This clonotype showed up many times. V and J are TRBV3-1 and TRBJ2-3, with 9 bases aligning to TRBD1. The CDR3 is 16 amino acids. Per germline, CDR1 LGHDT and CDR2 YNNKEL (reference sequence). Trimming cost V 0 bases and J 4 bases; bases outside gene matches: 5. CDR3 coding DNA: TGTGCCAGCAGCCAAGATTGGGGGACAGGGTCAGATACGCAGTATTTT. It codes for CASSQDWGTGSDTQYF.

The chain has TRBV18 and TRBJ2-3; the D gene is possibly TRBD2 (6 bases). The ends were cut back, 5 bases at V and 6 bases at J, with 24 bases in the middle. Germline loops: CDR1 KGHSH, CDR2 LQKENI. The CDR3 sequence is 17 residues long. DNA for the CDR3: TGTGCCAGCTCAGGAAAGGTTGCGGGGTACCCCACGGATACGCAGTATTTT. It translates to CASSGKVAGYPTDTQYF.

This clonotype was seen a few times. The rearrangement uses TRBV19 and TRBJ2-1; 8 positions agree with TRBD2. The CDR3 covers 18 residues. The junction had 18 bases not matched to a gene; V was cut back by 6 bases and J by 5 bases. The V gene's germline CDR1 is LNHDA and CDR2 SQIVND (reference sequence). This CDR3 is CASRGITGAGATNNEQFF. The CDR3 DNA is TGTGCCAGTAGAGGGATTACAGGAGCGGGAGCTACAAACAATGAGCAGTTCTTC.

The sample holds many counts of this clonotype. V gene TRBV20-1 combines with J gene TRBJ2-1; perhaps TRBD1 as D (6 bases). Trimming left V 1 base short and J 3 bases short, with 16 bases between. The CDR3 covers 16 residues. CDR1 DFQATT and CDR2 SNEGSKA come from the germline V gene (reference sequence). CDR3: CSARARGRGNYNEQFF. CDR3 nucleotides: TGCAGTGCTAGAGCCCGGGGCAGGGGCAACTACAATGAGCAGTTCTTC.

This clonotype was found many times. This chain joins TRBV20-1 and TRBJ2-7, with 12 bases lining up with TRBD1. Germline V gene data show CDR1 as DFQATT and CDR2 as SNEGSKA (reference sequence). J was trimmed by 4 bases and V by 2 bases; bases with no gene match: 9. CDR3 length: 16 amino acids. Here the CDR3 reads CSARFGTGGHMYEQYF. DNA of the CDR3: TGCAGTGCTAGATTCGGGACAGGGGGCCATATGTACGAGCAGTACTTC.

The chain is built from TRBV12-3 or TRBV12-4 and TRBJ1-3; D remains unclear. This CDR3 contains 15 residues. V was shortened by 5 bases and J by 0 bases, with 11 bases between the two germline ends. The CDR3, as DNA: TGTGCCAGCAGTCCCCGGGTCGGCTCTGGAAACACCATATATTTT. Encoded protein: CASSPRVGSGNTIYF.

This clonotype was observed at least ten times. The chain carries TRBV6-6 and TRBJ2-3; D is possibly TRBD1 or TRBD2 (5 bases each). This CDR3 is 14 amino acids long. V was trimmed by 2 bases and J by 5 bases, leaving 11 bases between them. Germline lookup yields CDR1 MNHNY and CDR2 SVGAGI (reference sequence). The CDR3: CASSYVSGLDTQYF. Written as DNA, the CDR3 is TGTGCCAGCAGTTACGTCTCGGGGCTAGATACGCAGTATTTT.

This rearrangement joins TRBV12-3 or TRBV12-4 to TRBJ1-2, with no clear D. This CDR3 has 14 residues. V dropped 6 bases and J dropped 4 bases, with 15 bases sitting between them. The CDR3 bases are TGTGCCAGCAGGCCCACACTCGAGGGCTATGGCTACACCTTC. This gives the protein CASRPTLEGYGYTF.

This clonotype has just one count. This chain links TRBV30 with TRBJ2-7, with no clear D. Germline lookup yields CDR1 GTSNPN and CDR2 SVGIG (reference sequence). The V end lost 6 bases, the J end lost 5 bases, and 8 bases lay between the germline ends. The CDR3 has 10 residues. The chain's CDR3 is CACGRNEQYF. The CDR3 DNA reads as TGTGCCTGCGGACGGAACGAGCAGTACTTC.

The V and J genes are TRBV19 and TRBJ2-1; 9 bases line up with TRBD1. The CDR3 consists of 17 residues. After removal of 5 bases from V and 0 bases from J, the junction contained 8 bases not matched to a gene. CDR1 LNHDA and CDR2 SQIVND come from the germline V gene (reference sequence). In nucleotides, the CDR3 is TGTGCCAGTAGTGCCCGGACAGGGGAGGGCTCCTACAATGAGCAGTTCTTC. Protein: CASSARTGEGSYNEQFF.

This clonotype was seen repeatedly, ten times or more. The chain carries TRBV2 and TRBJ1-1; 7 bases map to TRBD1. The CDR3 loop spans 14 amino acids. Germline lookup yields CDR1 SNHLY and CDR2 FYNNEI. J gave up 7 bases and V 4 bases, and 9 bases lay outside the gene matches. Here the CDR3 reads CASSGQGMKGEAFF. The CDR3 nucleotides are TGTGCCAGCAGTGGACAGGGAATGAAAGGTGAAGCTTTCTTT.

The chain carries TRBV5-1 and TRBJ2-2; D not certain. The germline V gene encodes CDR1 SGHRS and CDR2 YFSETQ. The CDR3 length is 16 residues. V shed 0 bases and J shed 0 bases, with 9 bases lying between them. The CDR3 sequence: CASSLVAGANTGELFF. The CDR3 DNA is TGCGCCAGCAGCTTGGTGGCAGGTGCGAACACCGGGGAGCTGTTTTTT.